This TCR beta chain was captured by sequencing in a study of blood T cell repertoires in COVID-19. Study as a whole: PBMCs, B-cell-depleted T cells, or T cells provided the cDNA or gDNA that made up the material.

Some clones are missing from TCRdb's copy, which holds only in-frame ones; the method was immunoSEQ multiplex PCR. The top ten hold around 1.7% of the sample, which has a few hundred thousand clones, over 75% seen once. Trimming took 5 bases from V and 3 from J; bases not matched to a gene: 9. CDR1 SGHVS and CDR2 FQNEAQ come from the germline V gene. This CDR3 is 15 amino acids long. Those enrolled, adults aged 18 to 89 years, came from fewer than 25 US areas. Before being deemed recovered, Cohort 3 donors had two negative PCRs, clearance, or symptom resolution. Sequenced material: PBMCs or T cells enriched from blood (not recorded which). This sequence originates from a man aged 35 to 55 who had recovered from COVID-19. The V call is TRBV7-8, the J call TRBJ1-2; 7 positions agree with TRBD1. CDR3 region: CASSPRRGTDYGYTF. The CDR3 nucleotides read TGTGCCAGCAGCCCCCGCCGGGGGACAGACTATGGCTACACCTTC.